The count of the clone carrying this T cell receptor beta chain is one. In Seattle, patients joined the study during active infection and were tracked longitudinally. In the original processing: Amplification of reference gene primers provided the estimated nucleated cell counts. Profiling relied on immunoSEQ multiplex PCR, and the TCRdb table lists in-frame clones only, not all of them. Clone size and the V and J calls come from that table; the DNA yielded D and trimming. The sample lists approximately 300,000 clones, 88% occurring once. The sample comes from a study of blood T cell repertoires in COVID-19. As for the study in general: The samples span acute and convalescent COVID-19 from the United States, Italy and Spain. The cDNA or gDNA used as material had been derived from T cells, B-cell-depleted T cells, or PBMCs.

The V gene's germline CDR1 is SGHVS and CDR2 FQNEAQ. The CDR3 has 13 residues. V was cut by 1 base and J by 11 bases, with 13 bases left in between. This TCR derives from a woman aged 25 to 39 with COVID-19, enrolled during active disease. The sequenced material came from peripheral blood. The chain carries TRBV7-8 and TRBJ2-3, with D perhaps TRBD2 (6 bases). The CDR3 DNA reads TGTGCCAGCAGCTTAGAGGACTACACAGAGCAGTATTTT. This gives the protein CASSLEDYTEQYF.